The TCR beta chain described here comes from a study of blood T cell repertoires in COVID-19. Study details: Both acute and convalescent COVID-19 samples were obtained from the United States, Italy and Spain. From T cells, B-cell-depleted T cells, or PBMCs came the material, which was cDNA or gDNA.

With 6 bases removed from V and 6 bases from J, the gap between germline ends came to 17 bases. CDR1 is DFQATT and CDR2 is SNEGSKA in the germline V gene (reference sequence). The length of the CDR3 is 13 residues. As processed by the authors: Using reference gene primer amplification, nucleated cell counts were estimated. Produced via immunoSEQ multiplex PCR; TCRdb's table is partial and in-frame only. V, J and clone size are those of that table, while D and trimming were read from the DNA. This sample has some 140,000 clones, with approximately 87% found just once. The sample consisted of peripheral blood. This chain uses TRBV20-1 with TRBJ2-5; a weak D match, TRBD2 (5 bases). The sequence was collected from a man between 45 and 60 years old with active COVID-19. This chain's CDR3 is CSASLTSEQTQYF. The CDR3 DNA sequence: TGCAGTGCCAGTCTTACTAGTGAGCAGACCCAGTACTTC.